The 15 T cell receptor beta chains reported below all come from one sample, sequenced in a study of fetal regulatory T cell absence and autoimmunity. The method was immunoSEQ multiplex PCR; TCRdb's version includes in-frame clones alone and lacks a portion of them. The sample has about 43,000 clones; about 80% are singletons. Sequencing was carried out using cord blood. The source of these receptors is a newborn boy with IPEX syndrome.

The rearrangement uses TRBV15 and TRBJ1-2; no clear D gene. The length of the CDR3 is 15 residues. V shed 0 bases and J shed 2 bases, with 10 bases lying between them. Germline V gene lookup returns CDR1 LNHNV and CDR2 YYDKDF (reference sequence). The CDR3 sequence is CATSRDDRGNYGYTF. The CDR3 DNA reads TGTGCCACCAGCAGAGATGATCGGGGAAACTATGGCTACACCTTC. The variable domain in full, with the rest retrieved from reference TRBV15 and TRBJ1-2, is DAMVIQNPRYQVTQFGKPVTLSCSQTLNHNVMYWYQQKSSQAPKLLFHYYDKDFNNEADTPDNFQSRRPNTSFCFLDIRSPGLGDTAMYLCATSRDDRGNYGYTFGSGTRLTVV.

This clone was counted a single time. This sequence joins TRBV5-8 and TRBJ1-5; D might be TRBD1 (5 bases). Trimming removed 4 bases from V and 1 base from J, with 24 bases in between. Germline values: CDR1 SGHTS, CDR2 YDEGEE. There are 19 residues in the CDR3. CDR3 in DNA: TGTGCCAGCAGCCCGAGGGTACAGAATCGTAGGGGAAGCAATCAGCCCCAGCATTTT. Protein: CASSPRVQNRRGSNQPQHF.

V is TRBV2 and J is TRBJ2-5; 11 positions agree with TRBD2. Germline trimming cut 7 bases from V and 1 base from J; bases unmatched to any gene: 8. The CDR3 has 16 residues. Germline CDR1 SNHLY, CDR2 FYNNEI. CDR3 DNA sequence: TGTGCCAGCAAGGGGAGGCTAGCGGGGGGCCAAGAGACCCAGTACTTC. Protein: CASKGRLAGGQETQYF.

The CDR3 spells CASSVWGHWNTEAFF. In DNA form, the CDR3 reads TGTGCCAGCAGCGTATGGGGACACTGGAACACTGAAGCTTTCTTT. The genes are TRBV9 and TRBJ1-1; D might be TRBD1 (6 bases). CDR1 and CDR2 (germline): SGDLS, YYNGEE. This CDR3 contains 15 residues. The V end lost 1 base, the J end lost 1 base, and 11 bases lay between the germline ends.

This chain joins TRBV2 and TRBJ2-4; maybe TRBD2 (6 bases). Germline loops: CDR1 SNHLY, CDR2 FYNNEI. This CDR3 is built from 13 residues. Trimming left V 3 bases short and J 14 bases short, with 17 bases between. This chain's CDR3 is CASSEDTGTLKYF. The CDR3 region has the DNA TGTGCCAGCAGTGAGGATACCGGGACTCTTAAGTACTTC. The variable domain in full, with the rest retrieved from reference TRBV2 and TRBJ2-4, is EPEVTQTPSHQVTQMGQEVILRCVPISNHLYFYWYRQILGQKVEFLVSFYNNEISEKSEIFDDQFSVERPDGSNFTLKIRSTKLEDSAMYFCASSEDTGTLKYFGAGTRLSVL.

The chain combines TRBV6-1 with TRBJ2-5; 7 bases are shared with TRBD1. The germline V gene encodes CDR1 MNHNS and CDR2 SASEGT. V lost 5 bases, J lost 4 bases, and 4 bases stayed unmatched. This CDR3 has 13 amino acids. Here the CDR3 reads CASSIQGRETQYF. The CDR3, as DNA: TGTGCCAGCAGTATACAGGGGAGAGAGACCCAGTACTTC.

The chain carries TRBV18 and TRBJ2-5; 9 bases align to TRBD2. The CDR3 is 16 residues long. Trimming took 1 base from V and 3 from J; bases not matched to a gene: 6. Germline-derived CDR1 and CDR2 are KGHSH and LQKENI. The CDR3 DNA sequence: TGTGCCAGCTCACCACGCAGCGGGGGGACGGAAGAGACCCAGTACTTC. Translation: CASSPRSGGTEETQYF.

V and J are TRBV5-8 and TRBJ2-2, with TRBD2 matching 8 bases. Germline assignment: CDR1 SGHTS and CDR2 YDEGEE. CDR3 length equals 15 residues. The V and J ends lost 2 bases and 2 bases, in that order; junction bases with no gene match: 2. The CDR3 DNA is TGTGCCAGCAGCTTACTAGCGGCTAACACCGGGGAGCTGTTTTTT. Protein: CASSLLAANTGELFF.

The chain employs TRBV5-6 and TRBJ1-5, with 10 nucleotides matching TRBD1. Looked up from germline, CDR1 is SGHDT and CDR2 is YYEEEE. J gave up 6 bases and V 3 bases, and 0 bases lay outside the gene matches. CDR3 length equals 13 residues. CDR3 in amino acids: CASSWDRGQPQHF. CDR3 sequence (DNA): TGTGCCAGCAGCTGGGACAGGGGTCAGCCCCAGCATTTT.

The V call is TRBV6-6, the J call TRBJ1-2, with 7 bases fitting TRBD1. Looked up from germline, CDR1 is MNHNY and CDR2 is SVGAGI (reference sequence). Losses at the gene ends were 5 bases for V and 2 bases for J; bases not matched to a gene: 11. The CDR3 has 16 residues. This CDR3 reads CASSPLVRGLNYGYTF. The CDR3 DNA sequence: TGTGCCAGCAGTCCTTTAGTAAGGGGGCTGAACTATGGCTACACCTTC.

This clone is a singleton in its sample. This chain joins TRBV15 and TRBJ2-2, with 12 bases matching TRBD2. The CDR3 covers 16 residues. The V segment lost 5 bases and the J segment 2 bases; nucleotides outside the gene matches: 3. From germline, CDR1 is LNHNV and CDR2 YYDKDF (reference sequence). The CDR3 bases are TGTGCCACCAGCGGGGGACTAGCGGGTAACACCGGGGAGCTGTTTTTT. Amino acids: CATSGGLAGNTGELFF.

The chain employs TRBV10-2 and TRBJ2-1; TRBD2 aligns across 11 bases. CDR1 is WSHSY, CDR2 SAAADI, per germline. The CDR3 spans 15 residues. V shed 3 bases and J 5 bases; nucleotides not matched to a gene: 3. CDR3 loop: CASSDRLAGHNEQFF. CDR3 DNA sequence: TGCGCCAGCAGTGACAGACTAGCGGGGCACAATGAGCAGTTCTTC.

The chain recombines TRBV19 with TRBJ2-7; possibly TRBD1 for D (5 bases). Germline V gives CDR1 LNHDA, CDR2 SQIVND (reference sequence). This CDR3 comprises 15 residues. Deletions cut 8 bases from V and 1 base from J, with 18 bases between. This CDR3 is CASAGAGLRSYEQYF. In DNA, the CDR3 is TGTGCCAGTGCTGGGGCAGGGTTAAGGTCCTACGAGCAGTACTTC.

V gene TRBV7-9 combines with J gene TRBJ2-3; D uncertain. The germline gives CDR1 SEHNR, CDR2 FQNEAQ (reference sequence). V gave up 7 bases and J gave up 6 bases, with 14 bases separating them. The CDR3 is 13 residues long. CDR3 residues: CASTNFVGDTQYF. For the CDR3, the DNA is TGTGCCAGCACCAACTTCGTGGGGGATACGCAGTATTTT.

The chain employs TRBV7-9 and TRBJ2-3, with D maybe TRBD2 (5 bases). V gave up 2 bases and J gave up 0 bases, with 12 bases separating them. CDR3 length equals 16 residues. In germline, CDR1 is SEHNR, CDR2 FQNEAQ (reference sequence). The CDR3 protein is CASSLWGEISTDTQYF. CDR3 DNA sequence: TGTGCCAGCAGCTTATGGGGAGAGATTAGCACAGATACGCAGTATTTT.